This T cell receptor beta chain comes out of a study of neurological immune-mediated disorders. Background on the study: The study included around 35 multiple sclerosis patients, about 31 relapsing-remitting and 3 secondary progressive.

This clonotype has ten or more counts. The antigen remains undetermined. The CDR3 is 15 residues long. Germline V gene sequence: CDR1 SGHRS, CDR2 YFSETQ. V lost 4 bases and J 2 bases, leaving 15 bases between the germline ends. Sequencing runs each generated in excess of 170 million TCR-beta sequences derived from 15-18 subjects. TCRdb used MiXCR to reprocess the 5' RACE reads, holding one entry per CDR3 protein. Of over 45,000 distinct CDR3 sequences listed, about 5.6% were seen once; the top ten hold approximately 1.5%. Study-wide results and caveats: The greatest TCR clonal expansion appeared in HTLV-1-associated myelopathy and the smallest, falling below healthy controls, in multiple sclerosis.

Sequenced: CD4+ T cells from blood. The TCR originated in a woman between 18 and 29 years old with multiple sclerosis. This sequence joins TRBV5-1 and TRBJ2-5; TRBD2 is a possible D gene (5 bases). CDR3 in amino acids: CASSPTQSGQETQYF. Written as DNA, the CDR3 is TGCGCCAGCAGCCCCACCCAATCGGGGCAAGAGACCCAGTACTTC.